The 21 T cell receptor beta chains given below trace back to one sample, sequenced in a study of beta chain features in type 1 diabetes. Study-wide findings and caveats: For Type 1 diabetes patients, all four CD4+ subsets carried TCRB CDR3s that were moderately but significantly shorter.

Their recognized antigens are unknown. Every isolated RNA sample was fully reverse transcribed, so sequencing captured expressed TCRB transcripts. Some clones are missing from TCRdb's copy, which holds only in-frame ones; the method was immunoSEQ multiplex PCR. This table has about 660,000 clones, about 14% appearing once. Sequenced material: naive CD4+ T cells from blood. These receptor sequences come from a man aged 18 to 29 with type 1 diabetes.

This clone was seen a handful of times. V gene TRBV7-6 combines with J gene TRBJ2-2; D possibly uses TRBD1 or TRBD2 (5 bases each). The CDR3 has 15 residues. V was shortened by 5 bases and J by 4 bases, with 14 bases between the two germline ends. CDR1 and CDR2 (germline): SGHVS, FNYEAQ. The CDR3 coding sequence is TGTGCCAGCAGCCTCCTCCTAGGGACCACCGGGGAGCTGTTTTTT. Encoded protein: CASSLLLGTTGELFF.

The rearrangement uses TRBV19 and TRBJ1-2, with D possibly TRBD1 on 5 matching bases. The ends were cut back, 6 bases at V and 5 bases at J, with 19 bases in the middle. CDR1 LNHDA and CDR2 SQIVND come from the germline V gene (reference sequence). The CDR3 is made up of 15 amino acids. The CDR3 loop reads CASSVPRQTTYGYTF. CDR3 coding DNA: TGTGCCAGTAGCGTCCCCCGACAGACCACATATGGCTACACCTTC.

This clone turned up a few times. The chain uses TRBV6-5 and TRBJ1-5; D ambiguous. Per germline, CDR1 MNHEY and CDR2 SVGAGI. There are 15 residues in the CDR3. The V end lost 6 bases, the J end lost 0 bases, and 12 bases lay between the germline ends. This chain's CDR3 is CASRSTFYSNQPQHF. The CDR3 region has the DNA TGTGCCAGCAGATCTACTTTCTATAGCAATCAGCCCCAGCATTTT.

This clone has a handful of counts. V is TRBV9 and J is TRBJ1-2; D unclear. Trimming removed 0 bases from V and 0 bases from J, with 9 bases in between. CDR1 is SGDLS and CDR2 is YYNGEE in the germline V gene. The CDR3 has 15 amino acids. The CDR3 region is CASSVASQTNYGYTF. The CDR3, as DNA: TGTGCCAGCAGCGTAGCCAGTCAGACTAACTATGGCTACACCTTC.

V gene TRBV9 combines with J gene TRBJ2-1; TRBD1 matches at 7 bases. The V gene's germline CDR1 is SGDLS and CDR2 YYNGEE. The CDR3 length is 16 residues. V was pared by 4 bases and J by 1 base, with 8 bases of the junction left unmatched. CDR3 loop: CASSYKQGYSYNEQFF. CDR3 in DNA: TGTGCCAGCAGCTACAAACAGGGGTATTCCTACAATGAGCAGTTCTTC.

A few counts support this clone. The chain couples TRBV2 to TRBJ2-5; 10 bases are shared with TRBD1. Germline values: CDR1 SNHLY, CDR2 FYNNEI. This CDR3 contains 15 residues. V gave up 6 bases and J gave up 1 base; unmatched junction bases: 5. The CDR3 nucleotides read TGTGCCAGCAGGGGACAGGGGATCCCCCAAGAGACCCAGTACTTC. This sequence encodes CASRGQGIPQETQYF.

The CDR3 spells CASSFGTANTGELFF. Written as DNA, the CDR3 is TGTGCCAGCAGCTTCGGGACAGCGAACACCGGGGAGCTGTTTTTT. This chain uses TRBV7-6 with TRBJ2-2, with TRBD1 matching 7 bases. J lost 0 bases, V lost 3 bases, and 1 base had no gene match. Germline V gene sequence: CDR1 SGHVS, CDR2 FNYEAQ. CDR3 length: 15 residues.

V is TRBV25-1 and J is TRBJ2-3; 15 nucleotides line up with TRBD2. Germline assignment: CDR1 MGHDK and CDR2 SYGVNS. There are 14 residues in the CDR3. V was pared by 8 bases and J by 5 bases, with 2 bases of the junction left unmatched. CDR3 nucleotide sequence: TGTGCCAGCCAGGGACTAGCGGGAGGAGATACGCAGTATTTT. This sequence encodes CASQGLAGGDTQYF.

The chain employs TRBV9 and TRBJ2-3; possibly TRBD1 for D (7 bases). Germline CDR1 and CDR2: SGDLS and YYNGEE. The CDR3 totals 15 residues. V was pared by 7 bases and J by 0 bases, with 15 bases between. Written as DNA, the CDR3 is TGTGCCAGCTCGATCAGGGGGGCGAGCACAGATACGCAGTATTTT. It is translated as CASSIRGASTDTQYF.

This clone was found a few times. The J gene is TRBJ2-1, the V gene TRBV6-5; tentatively, D is TRBD1 or TRBD2 (5 bases each). CDR1 is MNHEY and CDR2 is SVGAGI in the germline V gene. Trimming took 6 bases from V and 9 from J, leaving 15 bases between them. This CDR3 spans 13 amino acids. The CDR3 DNA reads as TGTGCCAGCAGCCGGGGACCGTACGGTGAGCAGTTCTTC. Encoded protein: CASSRGPYGEQFF.

For the CDR3, the DNA is TGTGCCAGCAGGACAGCGGGACAGAACTACGAGCAGTACTTC. Protein: CASRTAGQNYEQYF. V gene TRBV2 combines with J gene TRBJ2-7; the D gene could be TRBD1 or TRBD2 (7 bases each). The CDR3 length is 14 residues. Germline V CDR1 and CDR2: SNHLY, FYNNEI. V lost 6 bases and J 3 bases, leaving 15 bases between the germline ends.

This clone has only a few counts. V and J are TRBV4-3 and TRBJ2-7; perhaps TRBD1 as D (6 bases). Trimming removed 2 bases at V and 8 bases at J, with 19 bases between. The CDR3 runs 15 residues. Germline CDR1 reads LGHNA; CDR2 reads YSLEER. The CDR3 DNA reads as TGCGCCAGCAGCCAACAGACAGGCGACTATCATCAGCAGTACTTC. This sequence encodes CASSQQTGDYHQQYF.

J is TRBJ1-2 and V is TRBV28, with D perhaps TRBD1 (6 bases). V lost 6 bases to trimming and J lost 5 bases, with 10 bases between them. The CDR3 runs 12 residues. CDR1 and CDR2 from the germline V gene are MDHEN and SYDVKM. CDR3 sequence reads: CASRRTAYGYTF. CDR3 nucleotides: TGTGCCAGCAGGAGGACAGCTTATGGCTACACCTTC.

The chain combines TRBV5-1 with TRBJ2-7, with D perhaps matching TRBD1 (6 bases). Germline V gene sequence: CDR1 SGHRS, CDR2 YFSETQ. The CDR3 is 17 amino acids. Trimming took 0 bases from V and 0 from J, leaving 16 bases between them. The CDR3 region is CASSLDVGTWSSYEQYF. CDR3 nucleotides: TGCGCCAGCAGCTTGGATGTCGGGACATGGAGCTCCTACGAGCAGTACTTC. Using reference TRBV5-1 and TRBJ2-7 for the parts outside the CDR3, the full variable domain is KAGVTQTPRYLIKTRGQQVTLSCSPISGHRSVSWYQQTPGQGLQFLFEYFSETQRNKGNFPGRFSGRQFSNSRSEMNVSTLELGDSALYLCASSLDVGTWSSYEQYFGPGTRLTVT.

This clone was seen a handful of times. The CDR3 is CASSYLDRDEQYF. The CDR3 DNA follows: TGTGCCAGCAGTTACTTGGACAGGGACGAGCAGTACTTC. This sequence joins TRBV6-5 and TRBJ2-7, with 8 bases that match TRBD1. This CDR3 region has 13 residues. CDR1 and CDR2 (germline): MNHEY, SVGAGI. With V trimmed by 1 base and J by 5 bases, 1 base remained unmatched.

This clone turned up a few times. The chain uses TRBV7-9 and TRBJ2-2; D is undetermined. The CDR3 is 14 amino acids. Germline CDR1 reads SEHNR; CDR2 reads FQNEAQ (reference sequence). The V gene lost 4 bases and the J gene lost 3 bases, with 9 bases spanning the gap. Written as DNA, the CDR3 is TGTGCCAGCAGCTCAGGTTCCTACACCGGGGAGCTGTTTTTT. This translates into CASSSGSYTGELFF.

As DNA, the CDR3 is TGTGCCAGCAGCTTAGACCGGAGCTCCTACGAGCAGTACTTC. Translating it yields CASSLDRSSYEQYF. The V gene is TRBV7-6, the J gene TRBJ2-7; D is unresolved. Germline V gene lookup returns CDR1 SGHVS and CDR2 FNYEAQ. V lost 1 base and J lost 0, with 7 bases in between. The CDR3 extends over 14 amino acids. Full variable domain (outside the CDR3, taken from reference TRBV7-6 and TRBJ2-7): GAGVSQSPRYKVTKRGQDVALRCDPISGHVSLYWYRQALGQGPEFLTYFNYEAQQDKSGLPNDRFSAERPEGSISTLTIQRTEQRDSAMYRCASSLDRSSYEQYFGPGTRLTVT.

This clone was observed a handful of times. CDR3 in amino acids: CASSLAFDEQYF. The DNA of the CDR3 is TGCGCCAGCAGCTTGGCCTTCGACGAGCAGTACTTC. V usage is TRBV5-1 and J usage is TRBJ2-7; D is unresolved. Trimming stripped 0 bases from V and 5 bases from J, with 6 bases between. Germline V CDR1 and CDR2: SGHRS, YFSETQ. The CDR3 runs 12 residues. Looking up the rest from reference TRBV5-1 and TRBJ2-7 gives the full variable domain: KAGVTQTPRYLIKTRGQQVTLSCSPISGHRSVSWYQQTPGQGLQFLFEYFSETQRNKGNFPGRFSGRQFSNSRSEMNVSTLELGDSALYLCASSLAFDEQYFGPGTRLTVT.

The rearrangement links TRBV27 to TRBJ2-5, with D hard to call. The CDR3 is made up of 17 amino acids. The V gene's germline CDR1 is MNHEY and CDR2 SMNVEV (reference sequence). The V gene lost 5 bases and the J gene lost 5 bases, with 24 bases spanning the gap. This CDR3 is CASSPFVRSIRSETQYF. The CDR3 region has the DNA TGTGCCAGCAGTCCCTTCGTAAGGTCAATCCGCTCGGAGACCCAGTACTTC.

The chain links TRBV25-1 to TRBJ1-2; TRBD1 matches at 8 bases. V shed 5 bases, J shed 4 bases, and the junction held 9 bases outside the gene matches. The germline gives CDR1 MGHDK, CDR2 SYGVNS. The CDR3 is 15 amino acids. The CDR3 region is CASSKPGGAGYGYTF. CDR3 coding DNA: TGTGCCAGCAGTAAACCAGGGGGCGCGGGCTATGGCTACACCTTC.

Of note for this clone: Within the sample, other DNA sequences also encode this same CDR3. This chain uses TRBV9 with TRBJ2-6; D gene ambiguous. V was clipped by 0 bases and J by 1 base, with 5 bases between them. The CDR3 loop spans 15 amino acids. Germline V lookup: CDR1 SGDLS, CDR2 YYNGEE. The CDR3 bases are TGTGCCAGCAGCGTAGGCTCTTCTGGGGCCAACGTCCTGACTTTC. Its protein product is CASSVGSSGANVLTF.